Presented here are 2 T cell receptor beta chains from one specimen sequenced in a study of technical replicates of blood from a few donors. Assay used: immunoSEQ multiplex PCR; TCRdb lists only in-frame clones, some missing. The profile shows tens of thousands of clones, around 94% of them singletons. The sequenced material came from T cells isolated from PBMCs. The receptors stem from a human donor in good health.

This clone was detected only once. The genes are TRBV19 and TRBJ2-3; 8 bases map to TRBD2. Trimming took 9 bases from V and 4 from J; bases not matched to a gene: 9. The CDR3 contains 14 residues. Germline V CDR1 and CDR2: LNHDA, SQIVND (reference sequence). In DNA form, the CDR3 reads TGTGCCAGCGGAGCGGGAGAAGCCCCAGATACGCAGTATTTT. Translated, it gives CASGAGEAPDTQYF.

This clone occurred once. DNA for the CDR3: TGTGCCAGCACCCTAGGCCGAAACACCGGGGAGCTGTTTTTT. Translated: CASTLGRNTGELFF. The rearrangement links TRBV7-2 to TRBJ2-2, with D unclear. The CDR3 covers 14 residues. Trimming removed 7 bases from V and 2 bases from J, with 11 bases in between. Germline V lookup: CDR1 SGHTA, CDR2 FQGNSA.